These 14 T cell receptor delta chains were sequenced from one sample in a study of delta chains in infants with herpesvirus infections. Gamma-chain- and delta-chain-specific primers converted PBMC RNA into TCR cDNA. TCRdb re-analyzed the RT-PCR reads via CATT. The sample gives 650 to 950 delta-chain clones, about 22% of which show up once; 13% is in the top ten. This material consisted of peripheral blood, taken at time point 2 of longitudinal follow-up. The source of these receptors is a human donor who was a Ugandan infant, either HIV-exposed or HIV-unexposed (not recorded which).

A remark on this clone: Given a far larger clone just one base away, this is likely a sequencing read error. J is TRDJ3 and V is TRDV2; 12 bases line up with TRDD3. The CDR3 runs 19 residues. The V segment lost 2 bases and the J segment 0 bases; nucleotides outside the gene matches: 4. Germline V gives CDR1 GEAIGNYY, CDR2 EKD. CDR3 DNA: TGTGCCTGTGACATACTGGGGGATACTAGCTCCTGGGACACCCGACAGATGTTTTTC. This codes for CACDILGDTSSWDTRQMFF.

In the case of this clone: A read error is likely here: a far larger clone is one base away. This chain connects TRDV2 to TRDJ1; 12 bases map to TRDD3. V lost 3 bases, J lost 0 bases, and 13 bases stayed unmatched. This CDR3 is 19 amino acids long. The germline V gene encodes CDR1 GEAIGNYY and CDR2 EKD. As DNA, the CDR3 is TGTGCCTGTGACTTTCTGGGGGATACGCTCCTACCTTACACCGATAAACTCATCTTT. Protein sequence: CACDFLGDTLLPYTDKLIF.

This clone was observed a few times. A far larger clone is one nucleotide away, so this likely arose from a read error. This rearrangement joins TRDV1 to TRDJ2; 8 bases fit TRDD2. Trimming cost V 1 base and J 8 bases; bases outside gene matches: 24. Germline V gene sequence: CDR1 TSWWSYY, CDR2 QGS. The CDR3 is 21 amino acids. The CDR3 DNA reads TGTGCTCTTGGGGAACCCTTCTTCCTACGCTGGCTGGGTTTCATCAGGGCACAACTCTTCTTT. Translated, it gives CALGEPFFLRWLGFIRAQLFF.

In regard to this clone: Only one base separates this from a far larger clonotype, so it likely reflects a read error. The CDR3 DNA sequence: TGTGCCCGTGACTCACTGGGGGATACGGGATCCTGGGACACCCGACAGATGTTTTTC. Residues: CARDSLGDTGSWDTRQMFF. The chain links TRDV2 to TRDJ3; 13 bases align to TRDD3. There are 19 residues in the CDR3. Germline lookup yields CDR1 GEAIGNYY and CDR2 EKD.

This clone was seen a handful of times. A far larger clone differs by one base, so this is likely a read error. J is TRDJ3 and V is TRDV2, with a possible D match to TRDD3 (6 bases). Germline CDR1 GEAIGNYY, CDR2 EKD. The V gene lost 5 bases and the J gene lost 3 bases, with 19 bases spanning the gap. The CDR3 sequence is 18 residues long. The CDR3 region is CACVQLTGCDWDTRQMFF. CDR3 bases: TGTGCCTGTGTCCAGCTTACTGGGTGCGACTGGGACACCCGACAGATGTTTTTC.

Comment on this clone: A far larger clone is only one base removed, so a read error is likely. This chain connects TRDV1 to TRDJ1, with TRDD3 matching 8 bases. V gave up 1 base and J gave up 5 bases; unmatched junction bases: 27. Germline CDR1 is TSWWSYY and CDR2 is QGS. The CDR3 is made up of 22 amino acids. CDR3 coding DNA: TGTGCTCTTGGGGAACGGGTGGGGTCCTTTCCCCGATATGTCTCTGGGGGAGATAAACTCATCTTT. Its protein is CALGERVGSFPRYVSGGDKLIF.

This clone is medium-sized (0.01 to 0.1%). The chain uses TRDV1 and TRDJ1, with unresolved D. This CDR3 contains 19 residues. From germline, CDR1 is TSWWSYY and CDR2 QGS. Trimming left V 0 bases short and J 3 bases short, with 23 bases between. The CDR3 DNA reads TGTGCTCTTGGGGAACTAGGTACCAGGGTACCCTTTGGGTCCGATAAACTCATCTTT. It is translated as CALGELGTRVPFGSDKLIF.

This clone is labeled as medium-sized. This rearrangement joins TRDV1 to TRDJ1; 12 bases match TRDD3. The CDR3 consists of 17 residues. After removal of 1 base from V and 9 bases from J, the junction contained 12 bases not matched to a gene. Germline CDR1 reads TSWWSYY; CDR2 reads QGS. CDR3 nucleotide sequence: TGTGCTCTTGGGGAACGCGGATATCCTGGGGGATACGGGGAACTCATCTTT. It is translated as CALGERGYPGGYGELIF.

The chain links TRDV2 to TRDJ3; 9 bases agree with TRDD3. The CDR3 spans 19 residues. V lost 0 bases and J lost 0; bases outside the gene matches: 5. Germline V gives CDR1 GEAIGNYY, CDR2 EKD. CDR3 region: CACDTGGIPSSWDTRQMFF. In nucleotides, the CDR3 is TGTGCCTGTGACACCGGGGGGATACCCAGCTCCTGGGACACCCGACAGATGTTTTTC.

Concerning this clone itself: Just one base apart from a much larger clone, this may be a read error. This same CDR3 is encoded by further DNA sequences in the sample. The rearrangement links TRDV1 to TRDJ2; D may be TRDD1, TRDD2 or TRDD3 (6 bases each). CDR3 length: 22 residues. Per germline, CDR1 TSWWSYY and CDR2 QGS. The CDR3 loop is CALGEISSSSRTGQTLTAQLFF. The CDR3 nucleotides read TGTGCTCTGGGGGAAATAAGCTCTTCCTCCCGTACTGGCCAAACTTTGACAGCACAACTCTTCTTT.

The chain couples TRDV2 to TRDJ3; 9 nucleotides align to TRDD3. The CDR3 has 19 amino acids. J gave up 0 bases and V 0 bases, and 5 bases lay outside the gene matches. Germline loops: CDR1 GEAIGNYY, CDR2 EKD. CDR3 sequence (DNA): TGTGCCTGTGACACCGTGGGGGATAGTAACTCCTGGGACACCCGACAGATGTTTTTC. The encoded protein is CACDTVGDSNSWDTRQMFF.

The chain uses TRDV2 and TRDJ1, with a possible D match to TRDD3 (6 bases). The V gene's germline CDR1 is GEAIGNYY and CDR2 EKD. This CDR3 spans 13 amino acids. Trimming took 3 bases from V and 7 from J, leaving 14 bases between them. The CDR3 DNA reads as TGTGCCTGTGACGGTACTGGGCCCCTTAAACTCATCTTT. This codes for CACDGTGPLKLIF.

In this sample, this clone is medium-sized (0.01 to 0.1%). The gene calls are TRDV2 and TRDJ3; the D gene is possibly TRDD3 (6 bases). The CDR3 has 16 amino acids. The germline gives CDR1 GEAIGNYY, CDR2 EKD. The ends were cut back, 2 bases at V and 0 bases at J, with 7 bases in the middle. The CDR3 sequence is CACDKLGSWDTRQMFF. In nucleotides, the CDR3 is TGTGCCTGTGACAAACTGGGCTCCTGGGACACCCGACAGATGTTTTTC.

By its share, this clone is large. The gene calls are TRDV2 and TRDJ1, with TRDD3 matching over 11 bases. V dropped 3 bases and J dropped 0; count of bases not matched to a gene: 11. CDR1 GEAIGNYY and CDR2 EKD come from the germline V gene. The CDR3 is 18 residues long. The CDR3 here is CACDLLGDRRTYTDKLIF. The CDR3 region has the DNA TGTGCCTGTGACCTACTGGGGGATAGAAGGACGTACACCGATAAACTCATCTTT.